The next 10 T cell receptor beta chains were all read from a single sample in a study of cytomegalovirus exposure and HLA in healthy donors. The PCR contained 60 Vbeta and 13 Jbeta primers. Profiling relied on immunoSEQ multiplex PCR, and the TCRdb table lists in-frame clones only, not all of them. Among about 170,000 clones listed, roughly 76% were seen once. Material for sequencing was PBMCs. The receptors were gathered from a male donor in good health and CMV-seronegative.

This clone was recorded only once. The gene calls are TRBV29-1 and TRBJ2-5; D perhaps matches TRBD2 (6 bases). V dropped 2 bases and J dropped 5 bases, with 21 bases sitting between them. The CDR3 runs to 16 residues. Germline-derived CDR1 and CDR2 are SQVTM and ANQGSEA. The CDR3 spells CSVERGGSSVLETQYF. CDR3 nucleotides: TGCAGCGTTGAAAGGGGTGGGTCTAGCGTATTGGAGACCCAGTACTTC.

This clone was picked up a small number of times. CDR3 sequence reads: CASSQLGGQGHGNEQFF. DNA for the CDR3: TGTGCCAGCAGCCAACTTGGGGGACAGGGCCATGGGAATGAGCAGTTCTTC. The V gene is TRBV14, the J gene TRBJ2-1; 9 bases fit TRBD1. V lost 2 bases and J lost 7; bases outside the gene matches: 12. The CDR3 length is 17 residues. Germline V gene sequence: CDR1 SGHDN, CDR2 FVKESK.

A note on this clone: Within the sample, other DNA sequences also encode this same CDR3. The gene calls are TRBV7-9 and TRBJ1-2; no definite D call. Germline V gene data show CDR1 as SEHNR and CDR2 as FQNEAQ (reference sequence). The V end lost 1 base, the J end lost 4 bases, and 4 bases lay between the germline ends. The CDR3 is made up of 12 amino acids. The CDR3 region is CASSLVAYGYTF. The CDR3 bases are TGTGCCAGCAGCTTAGTGGCCTATGGCTACACCTTC.

This clone was counted between two and nine times. The chain combines TRBV11-2 with TRBJ2-7, with 10 bases lining up with TRBD2. V shed 0 bases, J shed 2 bases, and the junction held 10 bases outside the gene matches. The CDR3 covers 18 residues. Germline lookup yields CDR1 SGHAT and CDR2 FQNNGV. The CDR3 DNA sequence: TGTGCCAGCAGCTTAGACGGACTAGCGGTGGAACGAACCTACGAGCAGTACTTC. Translating it yields CASSLDGLAVERTYEQYF. Variable domain in full (rest from reference TRBV11-2 and TRBJ2-7): EAGVAQSPRYKIIEKRQSVAFWCNPISGHATLYWYQQILGQGPKLLIQFQNNGVVDDSQLPKDRFSAERLKGVDSTLKIQPAKLEDSAVYLCASSLDGLAVERTYEQYFGPGTRLTVT.

The V and J genes are TRBV5-8 and TRBJ2-5; 8 nucleotides line up with TRBD1. V lost 3 bases and J lost 3; bases outside the gene matches: 1. Germline CDR1 and CDR2: SGHTS and YDEGEE. CDR3 length equals 13 residues. The CDR3 DNA reads as TGTGCCAGCAGCTCGGACAGGGAAGAGACCCAGTACTTC. The encoded protein is CASSSDREETQYF.

The chain couples TRBV11-2 to TRBJ2-3; D call uncertain. Trimming removed 8 bases at V and 5 bases at J, with 17 bases between. In germline, CDR1 is SGHAT, CDR2 FQNNGV. This CDR3 has 14 residues. The CDR3 nucleotides are TGTGCCAGCTCCACACACAACCTAGAAGATACGCAGTATTTT. Translating gives CASSTHNLEDTQYF.

The chain has TRBV10-2 and TRBJ1-5; no firm D call. Between the trimmed V and J ends, which lost 3 bases and 7 bases, there was a span of 16 bases. The CDR3 is 15 residues long. CDR1 and CDR2 (germline): WSHSY, SAAADI. The CDR3 protein is CASSELSGAVQPQHF. DNA for the CDR3: TGCGCCAGCAGTGAATTATCAGGTGCCGTCCAGCCCCAGCATTTT.

The chain carries TRBV9 and TRBJ1-2; 7 bases fit TRBD1. CDR3 length: 14 residues. Trimming at V came to 0 bases and at J to 4 bases, leaving 3 bases not matched to a gene. The germline V gene has CDR1 SGDLS and CDR2 YYNGEE. The CDR3 reads CASSVGGGGYGYTF. The CDR3 coding sequence is TGTGCCAGCAGCGTAGGAGGGGGCGGCTATGGCTACACCTTC.

The chain couples TRBV6-4 to TRBJ2-1; a weak D match, TRBD1 (5 bases). The ends were cut back, 4 bases at V and 9 bases at J, with 13 bases in the middle. This CDR3 region has 13 residues. Germline-derived CDR1 and CDR2 are MRHNA and SNTAGT. This CDR3 reads CASSAAGWAEQFF. In nucleotides, the CDR3 is TGTGCCAGCAGTGCGGCAGGGTGGGCTGAGCAGTTCTTC.

This clone was recorded once. The chain joins TRBV5-1 to TRBJ1-2, with TRBD1 matching over 8 bases. The length of the CDR3 is 15 residues. Losses at the gene ends were 2 bases for V and 4 bases for J; bases not matched to a gene: 7. CDR1 and CDR2 from the germline V gene are SGHRS and YFSETQ. This chain's CDR3 is CASSLTGGTGYGYTF. The CDR3 DNA reads TGCGCCAGCAGCTTAACAGGGGGTACAGGCTATGGCTACACCTTC. Full variable domain (missing parts from reference TRBV5-1 and TRBJ1-2): KAGVTQTPRYLIKTRGQQVTLSCSPISGHRSVSWYQQTPGQGLQFLFEYFSETQRNKGNFPGRFSGRQFSNSRSEMNVSTLELGDSALYLCASSLTGGTGYGYTFGSGTRLTVV.